The clone carrying this TCR beta chain was picked up one time. Antigen specificity is unknown. Amplification of the TCR beta CDR3 regions used RNA transcripts (as template). The workflow started with a first-round RT-PCR run with HTBI primers and then moved on to a second-round multiplex PCR. TCRdb re-called the multiplex PCR reads with MiXCR, one entry per CDR3 protein. This table has a few hundred thousand distinct CDR3 sequences, around 16% appearing once. Moderate-to-severe activity, with CAS ≥3, NOSPECS ≥4 and duration under 3 months, characterized the donors with ophthalmopathy. The record originates from a study of Graves' ophthalmopathy and Graves' hyperthyroidism. The overall study: Researchers obtained peripheral blood at initial diagnosis, before any treatment had begun. General study results and limits: Blood samples also showed most expanded thyroid clonotypes exceeding 0.001 frequency. For separating ophthalmopathy from stable hyperthyroidism, a 13-signature model gave approximately 90% sensitivity and 80% to 84% specificity.

V shed 6 bases and J shed 5 bases, with 13 bases lying between them. Germline lookup yields CDR1 DFQATT and CDR2 SNEGSKA (reference sequence). This CDR3 has 12 amino acids. The TCR comes from a woman between 18 and 30 years old with Graves' ophthalmopathy. The chain links TRBV20-1 to TRBJ2-5, with TRBD1 as a possible D gene (6 bases). The sample comprised peripheral blood. The CDR3 nucleotides are TGCAGTGCATCTGGACAGTCCGAGACCCAGTACTTC. Its translation: CSASGQSETQYF.